Below are 2 T cell receptor beta chains sequenced from a single sample in a study of T cells in Graves' hyperthyroidism and ophthalmopathy. The source material, RNA transcripts, was used to amplify TCR beta CDR3 regions. First-round RT-PCR targeting the TCR CDR3 was performed with the HTBI primer set. One entry per CDR3 protein results from TCRdb running MiXCR on the multiplex PCR reads. The sample holds about 640,000 distinct CDR3 sequences; roughly 46% are singletons and the top ten take about 7.7%. The specimen was peripheral blood or thyroid tissue (not recorded which). These receptors were taken from an adult man with Graves' disease, either hyperthyroidism or ophthalmopathy (not recorded which).

This clonotype has a count of ten or more. J is TRBJ1-2 and V is TRBV7-9; D is ambiguous. With 4 bases removed from V and 0 bases from J, the gap between germline ends came to 9 bases. CDR3 size: 14 residues. The V gene's germline CDR1 is SEHNR and CDR2 FQNEAQ (reference sequence). The CDR3: CASSYLEANYGYTF. DNA of the CDR3: TGTGCCAGCAGCTACCTCGAAGCTAACTATGGCTACACCTTC.

This rearrangement joins TRBV7-9 to TRBJ2-7; D is unresolved. The CDR3 sequence is 13 residues long. The V and J ends lost 5 bases and 0 bases respectively, with 8 bases between them. The germline V gene encodes CDR1 SEHNR and CDR2 FQNEAQ (reference sequence). CDR3 sequence: CASSRASSYEQYF. As DNA, the CDR3 is TGTGCCAGCAGCAGGGCAAGCTCCTACGAGCAGTACTTC.